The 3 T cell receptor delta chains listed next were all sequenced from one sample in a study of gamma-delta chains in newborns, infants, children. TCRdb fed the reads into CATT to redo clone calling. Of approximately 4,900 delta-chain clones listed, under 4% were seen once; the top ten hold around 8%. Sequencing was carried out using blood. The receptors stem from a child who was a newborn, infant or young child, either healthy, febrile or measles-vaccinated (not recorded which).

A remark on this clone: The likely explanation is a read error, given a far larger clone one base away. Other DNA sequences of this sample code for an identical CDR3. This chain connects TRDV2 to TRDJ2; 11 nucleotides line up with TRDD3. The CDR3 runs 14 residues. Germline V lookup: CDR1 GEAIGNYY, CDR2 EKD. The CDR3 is CACDWGILTAQLFF. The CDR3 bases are TGCGCCTGTGACTGGGGGATATTGACAGCACAACTCTTCTTT.

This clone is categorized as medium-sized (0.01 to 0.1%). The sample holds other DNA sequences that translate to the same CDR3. The CDR3 region is CALGEQRSYWGIRGNLTAQLFF. The CDR3, as DNA: TGTGCTCTTGGGGAACAGAGATCCTACTGGGGGATACGGGGGAATTTGACAGCACAACTCTTCTTT. J is TRDJ2 and V is TRDV1, with 13 bases matching TRDD3. The CDR3 consists of 22 residues. With V trimmed by 1 base and J by 1 base, 15 bases remained unmatched. CDR1 and CDR2 (germline): TSWWSYY, QGS.

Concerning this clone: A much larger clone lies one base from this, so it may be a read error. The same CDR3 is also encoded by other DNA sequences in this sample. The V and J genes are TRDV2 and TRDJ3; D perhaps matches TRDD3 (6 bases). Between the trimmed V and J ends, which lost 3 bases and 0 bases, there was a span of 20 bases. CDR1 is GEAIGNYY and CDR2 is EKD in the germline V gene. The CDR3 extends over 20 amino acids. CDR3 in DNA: TGTGCCTGTGACTTCTTACTGGGAGATACGCGCTCCTGGGACACCCGACAGATGTTTTTC. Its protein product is CACDFLLGDTRSWDTRQMFF.